This is a list of T cell receptor beta chains from one sample in a study of shared clonotypes between healthy human individuals. Here immunoSEQ multiplex PCR was the method, and the copy in TCRdb shows in-frame clones only, minus some. The sample contains 2 million to 3 million clones, 80% to 95% of which appear only once. Sequencing input: naive CD4+ T cells from PBMCs. The receptor source for this set is a man between 18 and 35 years old in good health. Some clones in this sample may be carry-over from other donors' samples. The CDR3 runs from the conserved cysteine through the conserved F or W. A D gene is named only where the DNA matches it firmly. Not all rows give a size; the values are once, few, many and, for expanded clones, a class.

CASSYPGQGPYGYTF	TGCGCCAGCAGCTACCCGGGACAGGGGCCCTATGGCTACACCTTC	TRBD1	TRBJ1-2	TRBV5-1	-
CASSLVAGTSTDTQYF	TGTGCCAGCAGCCTCGTAGCGGGAACTAGCACAGATACGCAGTATTTT	TRBD2	TRBJ2-3	TRBV7-9	-
CASSPSGTLERYEQYF	TGTGCCAGCAGCCCGTCCGGGACTCTAGAACGCTACGAGCAGTACTTC	-	TRBJ2-7	TRBV7-2	once
CASSFWGREEQYF	TGTGCCAGCAGCTTCTGGGGGCGCGAAGAGCAGTACTTC	-	TRBJ2-5	TRBV7-9	-
CASSFRGNEQFF	TGTGCCAGCAGCTTCAGGGGGAATGAGCAGTTCTTC	TRBD1	TRBJ2-1	TRBV7-3	-
CASSRGRRNTEAFF	TGTGCCAGCAGCCGGGGACGGAGGAACACTGAAGCTTTCTTT	-	TRBJ1-1	TRBV5-6	-
CASSENRDTQYF	TGTGCCAGCAGTGAGAACAGGGATACGCAGTATTTT	-	TRBJ2-3	TRBV6-1	-
CASSLLKPTNTGELFF	TGTGCCAGCAGCCTCCTCAAACCCACTAACACCGGGGAGCTGTTTTTT	-	TRBJ2-2	TRBV14	-
CASRLGLAGLPDRYEQYF	TGTGCCAGCAGACTCGGACTAGCGGGATTGCCAGATCGGTACGAGCAGTACTTC	TRBD2	TRBJ2-7	TRBV6-9	-
CASGTYPYNEQFF	TGTGCCAGCGGGACATATCCCTACAATGAGCAGTTCTTC	-	TRBJ2-1	TRBV6-1	-
CASSNRLGQGNQPQHF	TGTGCCAGTAGTAATCGGCTAGGACAGGGCAATCAGCCCCAGCATTTT	TRBD1	TRBJ1-5	TRBV19	-
CASSYGGFNYGYTF	TGTGCCAGCAGTTACGGCGGATTTAACTATGGCTACACCTTC	-	TRBJ1-2	TRBV28	-
CASSLDRVNGYTF	TGTGCCAGCAGCTTGGACAGGGTCAATGGCTACACCTTC	-	TRBJ1-2	TRBV5-6	-
CASNFRAGGEQFF	TGTGCCAGCAATTTTCGAGCGGGAGGGGAGCAGTTCTTC	TRBD2	TRBJ2-1	TRBV7-2	-
CASSLYTPADTQYF	TGTGCCAGCAGCTTGTATACTCCCGCGGATACGCAGTATTTT	-	TRBJ2-3	TRBV7-2	-
CASSEEGAGGAKNIQYF	TGTGCCAGCAGTGAAGAGGGAGCGGGAGGGGCCAAAAACATTCAGTACTTC	TRBD2	TRBJ2-4	TRBV6-1	-
CAISEREGSYEQYF	TGTGCCATCAGTGAGCGGGAGGGCTCCTACGAGCAGTACTTC	TRBD2	TRBJ2-7	TRBV10-3	-
CASSYGPSSGNTIYF	TGTGCCAGCAGTTACGGGCCGAGCTCTGGAAACACCATATATTTT	-	TRBJ1-3	TRBV6-6	-
CASSSGLTVGEQFF	TGCGCCAGCAGTAGCGGCCTCACTGTCGGGGAGCAGTTCTTC	-	TRBJ2-1	TRBV10-1	-
CASRIAEETQYF	TGCGCCAGCAGGATAGCAGAGGAGACCCAGTACTTC	-	TRBJ2-5	TRBV5-1	once
CAREREQETQYF	TGTGCCAGGGAGAGGGAGCAAGAGACCCAGTACTTC	-	TRBJ2-5	TRBV9	-
CASRPASGTNTGELFF	TGTGCCAGCAGACCCGCTAGCGGGACGAACACCGGGGAGCTGTTTTTT	TRBD2	TRBJ2-2	TRBV28	-
CASSPGSSTDTQYF	TGTGCCAGCTCACCAGGAAGCAGCACAGATACGCAGTATTTT	-	TRBJ2-3	TRBV18	-
CASSWDGQNTEAFF	TGCGCCAGCAGCTGGGACGGACAGAACACTGAAGCTTTCTTT	-	TRBJ1-1	TRBV5-1	-
CASSLGTTNTEAFF	TGTGCCAGCAGCTTAGGGACCACGAACACTGAAGCTTTCTTT	-	TRBJ1-1	TRBV7-3	-
CASSLEWGGHGYTF	TGCGCCAGCAGCTTGGAATGGGGGGGCCATGGCTACACCTTC	-	TRBJ1-2	TRBV5-1	-
CASSLKDPRSEKLFF	TGTGCCAGCAGTTTAAAAGACCCCAGGAGTGAAAAACTGTTTTTT	-	TRBJ1-4	TRBV27	-
CASSFSSGSGPQYF	TGTGCCAGCAGCTTCTCTAGCGGGAGCGGTCCCCAGTACTTC	TRBD2	TRBJ2-5	TRBV7-3	-
CASSVRDRAGEQYF	TGCGCCAGCAGCGTAAGGGACAGGGCGGGCGAGCAGTACTTC	TRBD1	TRBJ2-7	TRBV5-1	-
CASSDSGPNYEQYF	TGTGCCAGCAGTGACTCGGGACCAAACTACGAGCAGTACTTC	-	TRBJ2-7	TRBV6-6	-
CASGLSLSGNTIYF	TGTGCTAGTGGTTTGTCCCTCTCTGGAAACACCATATATTTT	-	TRBJ1-3	TRBV12-5	-
CASSLTATASYEQYF	TGTGCCAGCAGCCTAACCGCGACTGCCTCCTACGAGCAGTACTTC	-	TRBJ2-7	TRBV7-2	-
CASSYSSGGVKYEQYF	TGTGCCAGCAGTTACTCCTCGGGCGGGGTGAAATACGAGCAGTACTTC	-	TRBJ2-7	TRBV6-6	-
CAISGAGSNQPQHF	TGTGCCATCAGTGGGGCAGGTAGCAATCAGCCCCAGCATTTT	-	TRBJ1-5	TRBV10-3	-
CASSVAPRGLETQYF	TGTGCCAGCAGCGTAGCTCCTCGGGGGTTGGAGACCCAGTACTTC	-	TRBJ2-5	TRBV9	-
CAWSVRTRLFF	TGTGCCTGGAGTGTAAGAACAAGACTGTTTTTT	-	TRBJ1-4	TRBV30	few
CASSQSGTRNEQFF	TGTGCCAGCAGCCAGAGCGGGACTCGGAATGAGCAGTTCTTC	TRBD2	TRBJ2-1	TRBV11-2	-
CASSIDHTGPTYEQYF	TGTGCCAGTAGTATAGATCACACAGGCCCTACCTACGAGCAGTACTTC	-	TRBJ2-7	TRBV19	-
CASSRTGGREYF	TGTGCCAGCAGCCGGACAGGGGGACGGGAGTATTTT	TRBD1	TRBJ2-3	TRBV4-2	-
CASSSWTSGRWGGRDEQFF	TGTGCCAGCAGTTCCTGGACTAGCGGGAGGTGGGGGGGTCGCGATGAGCAGTTCTTC	TRBD2	TRBJ2-1	TRBV27	-
CASSQDRGYEQYF	TGTGCCAGTAGTCAGGACAGGGGGTACGAGCAGTACTTC	TRBD1	TRBJ2-7	TRBV19	-
CASSFRGGQETQYF	TGTGCCAGCAGCTTCAGGGGTGGCCAAGAGACCCAGTACTTC	-	TRBJ2-5	TRBV5-4	-
CASSSNGGRQETQYF	TGCGCCAGCAGCTCCAATGGGGGGCGGCAAGAGACCCAGTACTTC	-	TRBJ2-5	TRBV5-1	once
CASSTLLAGQLQYF	TGTGCCAGCAGTACCCTCTTAGCGGGCCAGTTGCAGTACTTC	TRBD2	TRBJ2-7	TRBV27	-
CASSLEAGGGTDTQYF	TGTGCCAGCAGCTTAGAAGCGGGAGGGGGCACAGATACGCAGTATTTT	TRBD2	TRBJ2-3	TRBV7-6	-
CASSSNQETQYF	TGCGCCAGCAGCTCAAATCAAGAGACCCAGTACTTC	-	TRBJ2-5	TRBV5-1	-
CASSLDPKMNTEAFF	TGCGCCAGCAGCTTGGATCCAAAAATGAACACTGAAGCTTTCTTT	-	TRBJ1-1	TRBV5-1	-